The clone carrying this TCR beta chain occurred many times. Its antigen remains unknown. TCRdb reprocessed the 5' RACE reads via MiXCR and lists one record per CDR3 protein. The profile shows around 250,000 distinct CDR3 sequences, approximately 7% of them singletons. The data were obtained in a study of identical twins. Whole-study findings and limits: An excess of low generation probability was shown by twin-shared out-of-frame alpha sequences.

Germline V lookup: CDR1 MNHNS, CDR2 SASEGT. The CDR3 sequence is 15 residues long. V lost 0 bases, J lost 1 base, and 9 bases lay in between. This same sample was also taken into another study, of yellow fever vaccine responses in identical twins.

This TCR was recovered from a woman younger than 35 in good health. Source material: memory (CD45RO+) T cells sorted from blood. This sequence joins TRBV6-1 and TRBJ2-5; no clear D. The DNA for the CDR3 is TGTGCCAGCAGTGAAGCGGGGATGGTCCAAGAGACCCAGTACTTC. Encoded protein: CASSEAGMVQETQYF.